This is a list of T cell receptor beta chains from one sample in a study of T-cell memory formation after mild COVID-19. TCRdb itself ran the 5' RACE reads through MiXCR, one entry per CDR3 protein. This table holds 430,000 or so distinct CDR3 sequences, 25% found once. The sample was PBMCs or a T cell subset sorted from them (not recorded which). All receptors derive from an adult woman who had mild COVID-19 (a few samples of this study predate the infection). Cell type and time point are not known. CDR3s include the opening cysteine and the closing phenylalanine or tryptophan. Fields, in order: V gene, D gene, clone size, J gene, CDR3 DNA, CDR3 protein. D genes are given only for firm matches. Where a row states a size, it is once, few, many or the class of an expanded clone; other rows omit it.

V: TRBV6-2/TRBV6-3
D: NA
size: NA
J: TRBJ2-1
DNA: TGTGCCAGCAGCCTCACGAGGTACAATGAGCAGTTCTTC
CDR3: CASSLTRYNEQFF

V: TRBV5-1
D: NA
size: few
J: TRBJ2-1
DNA: TGCGCCAGCACTCCGCAGGGGCGCGGATTCTACAATGAGCAGTTCTTC
CDR3: CASTPQGRGFYNEQFF

V: TRBV6-5
D: NA
size: NA
J: TRBJ1-2
DNA: TGTGCCAGCAGACTCGGGGCCTACAGAACCAACTATGGCTACACCTTC
CDR3: CASRLGAYRTNYGYTF

V: TRBV13
D: TRBD2
size: many
J: TRBJ2-7
DNA: TGTGCCAGCAGCCCCCGTATAGCGGGAGACAGGGACGAGCAGTACTTC
CDR3: CASSPRIAGDRDEQYF

V: TRBV7-3
D: NA
size: NA
J: TRBJ2-3
DNA: TGTGCCAGCAGCTTAGGTCTCGGCGGAACAGATACGCAGTATTTT
CDR3: CASSLGLGGTDTQYF

V: TRBV6-5
D: TRBD1
size: few
J: TRBJ1-6
DNA: TGTGCCAGCAGTTACTCACCCACAGGGGGCCGGTCACCCCTCCACTTT
CDR3: CASSYSPTGGRSPLHF

V: TRBV11-3
D: TRBD2
size: few
J: TRBJ2-5
DNA: TGTGCCAGCAGCTCTCACCCACTAGCGGGAGAAGAGACCCAGTACTTC
CDR3: CASSSHPLAGEETQYF

V: TRBV29-1
D: TRBD2
size: NA
J: TRBJ2-1
DNA: TGCAGCGTTGATGGACTAGCGGGAGGGTCCCTCTACAATGAGCAGTTCTTC
CDR3: CSVDGLAGGSLYNEQFF

V: TRBV12-3/TRBV12-4
D: TRBD1
size: NA
J: TRBJ2-3
DNA: TGTGCCAGCAGTTTCCGACAGGGGGCCGTAGATACGCAGTATTTT
CDR3: CASSFRQGAVDTQYF

V: TRBV5-1
D: NA
size: NA
J: TRBJ1-1
DNA: TGCGCCAGCAGCTTGTTTCGTGAGGGGGACACTGAAGCTTTCTTT
CDR3: CASSLFREGDTEAFF

V: TRBV7-2
D: NA
size: NA
J: TRBJ2-1
DNA: TGTGCCAGCAGCTCAATGGGTAGCAACAATGAGCAGTTCTTC
CDR3: CASSSMGSNNEQFF

V: TRBV4-1
D: TRBD1
size: NA
J: TRBJ1-5
DNA: TGCGCCAGCAGCCAAGTCCTCGGTCGGGTAGGGACAGGTAATCAGCCCCAGCATTTT
CDR3: CASSQVLGRVGTGNQPQHF

V: TRBV25-1
D: NA
size: few
J: TRBJ2-4
DNA: TGTGCCAGCAGCGACACCACAGGAGACTTAAACATTCAGTACTTC
CDR3: CASSDTTGDLNIQYF

V: TRBV12-3/TRBV12-4
D: NA
size: few
J: TRBJ2-6
DNA: TGTGCCAGCAGTCAGACGGTGATGACGTCTGGGGCCAACGTCCTGACTTTC
CDR3: CASSQTVMTSGANVLTF

V: TRBV6-2/TRBV6-3
D: NA
size: few
J: TRBJ2-2
DNA: TGTGCCAGCAGTAGATATAGCGGAGGCACCGGGGAGCTGTTTTTT
CDR3: CASSRYSGGTGELFF

V: TRBV9
D: NA
size: many
J: TRBJ2-7
DNA: TGTGCCAGCAGCGTTCGGGCAGGCTACGAGCAGTACTTC
CDR3: CASSVRAGYEQYF

V: TRBV24-1
D: TRBD2
size: NA
J: TRBJ2-1
DNA: TGTGCCACCATCGGAAAAGGGACTAGCGGGGGGAACAATGAGCAGTTCTTC
CDR3: CATIGKGTSGGNNEQFF

V: TRBV6-1
D: TRBD1
size: NA
J: TRBJ2-7
DNA: TGTGCCAGCAGTGGGAGACAGGGCTACGAGCAGTACTTC
CDR3: CASSGRQGYEQYF

V: TRBV11-1
D: TRBD1
size: few
J: TRBJ1-2
DNA: TGTGCCAGCAGCTACCACCCTGACAGGGGGCAAGGCTACACCTTC
CDR3: CASSYHPDRGQGYTF

V: TRBV6-4
D: TRBD1
size: few
J: TRBJ2-2
DNA: TGTGCCAGCAGTGACTCGGGGACAGACACCGGGGAGCTGTTTTTT
CDR3: CASSDSGTDTGELFF

V: TRBV7-9
D: NA
size: NA
J: TRBJ1-1
DNA: TGTGCCAGCAGCGAACCGACAGGTCCGAACACTGAAGCTTTCTTT
CDR3: CASSEPTGPNTEAFF

V: TRBV12-3/TRBV12-4
D: TRBD2
size: once
J: TRBJ2-1
DNA: TGTGCCAGCAGAACGAAAAGCGGGAGCTCCTACAATGAGCAGTTCTTC
CDR3: CASRTKSGSSYNEQFF

V: TRBV6-2/TRBV6-3
D: TRBD2
size: few
J: TRBJ2-7
DNA: TGTGCCAGCAGTGTGGCCCGCACTAGCGGGACCACCTACGAGCAGTACTTC
CDR3: CASSVARTSGTTYEQYF

V: TRBV5-1
D: NA
size: few
J: TRBJ2-7
DNA: TGCGCCAGCAGCTTCGCGAATCAAATCGACGAGCAGTACTTC
CDR3: CASSFANQIDEQYF

V: TRBV11-3
D: TRBD2
size: NA
J: TRBJ2-1
DNA: TGTGCCAGCAGCTTAGAAGCGGGGGTATACAATGAGCAGTTCTTC
CDR3: CASSLEAGVYNEQFF